This T cell receptor beta chain is drawn from a study of radiotherapy plus CTLA-4 blockade in lung cancer. Broader study findings: In blood, after radiotherapy plus ipilimumab, tumor-derived TCR clones expanded. Dynamics of early blood T cell clones, together with interferon-beta, were reportedly the best predictors of response.

With regard to this clone: Its antigen is not known.

People whose metastatic non-small-cell lung cancer was chemo-refractory got focal radiation along with CTLA-4 blockade by ipilimumab. The germline V gene has CDR1 MDHEN and CDR2 SYDVKM. The CDR3 consists of 16 residues. After removal of 6 bases from V and 4 bases from J, the junction contained 9 bases not matched to a gene. TCRdb's table, derived via immunoSEQ multiplex PCR, lists solely in-frame clones and lacks some. Of tens of thousands of clones listed, 84% are singletons. The TCR comes from a human donor with non-small cell lung cancer whose response to radiotherapy plus ipilimumab could not be evaluated. V usage is TRBV28 and J usage is TRBJ2-1; 10 bases are a match to TRBD1. This specimen consisted of peripheral blood, obtained from a patient treated with radiotherapy plus ipilimumab. The DNA for the CDR3 is TGTGCCAGCAGGCCCTCCGGGACAGGGGCGTACAATGAGCAGTTCTTC. Translating it yields CASRPSGTGAYNEQFF. Supplemented by reference TRBV28 and TRBJ2-1, the full variable domain reads DVKVTQSSRYLVKRTGEKVFLECVQDMDHENMFWYRQDPGLGLRLIYFSYDVKMKEKGDIPEGYSVSREKKERFSLILESASTNQTSMYLCASRPSGTGAYNEQFFGPGTRLTVL.